Shown below are 19 T cell receptor beta chains from a single sample sequenced in a study of CD8 T cells in Susac syndrome (dated by TCRdb to between 2018 and 2021). Preparation of the library involved the immunoSEQ multiplex PCR assay. RNA was extracted using the RNeasy kit, and roughly 0.45 to 1 microgram was reverse transcribed with random hexamers. The public reads were reprocessed in TCRdb via fastp at Q25 and MiXCR, keeping in-frame beta chains. Entries that share a CDR3 protein sequence are merged under the most common genes and DNA. The sample table holds 150,000 to 200,000 distinct CDR3 sequences, of which less than 95% were seen once. Roughly 0.099% of the sample is taken by the ten largest. Material: CD4+ T cells from PBMCs. These receptors were collected from a human donor with multiple sclerosis.

Note on this clonotype: One end of the junction does not line up with germline, which may come from a read error. The J gene is TRBJ2-5, the V gene TRBV4-2, with TRBD2 identical over 12 bases. CDR3 size: 19 residues. The germline V gene encodes CDR1 LGHNA and CDR2 YNFKEQ. The CDR3 region is CASSQENRVGLAGRETQNF. CDR3 nucleotides: TGTGCCAGCAGCCAAGAAAACAGGGTCGGACTAGCGGGACGAGAGACCCAGAACTTC.

The chain carries TRBV7-9 and TRBJ2-1; 12 bases align to TRBD2. The CDR3 runs to 15 residues. The germline V gene has CDR1 SEHNR and CDR2 FQNEAQ (reference sequence). The ends lost 5 bases at V and 8 bases at J; junction bases unmatched: 7. Here the CDR3 DNA reads TGTGCCAGCAGCCCTAGCGGGAGGGCCCTCGATGAGCAGTTCTTC. Residues: CASSPSGRALDEQFF.

The chain couples TRBV30 to TRBJ2-2; 10 bases map to TRBD1. CDR3 size: 14 residues. After removal of 5 bases from V and 2 bases from J, the junction contained 2 bases not matched to a gene. Per germline, CDR1 GTSNPN and CDR2 SVGIG (reference sequence). CDR3 region: CAWGTGVNTGELFF. DNA of the CDR3: TGTGCCTGGGGGACAGGGGTCAACACCGGGGAGCTGTTTTTT.

The chain recombines TRBV6-5 with TRBJ2-7; 7 bases fit TRBD1. J lost 2 bases, V lost 8 bases, and 6 bases had no gene match. CDR3 length: 13 amino acids. Germline V gives CDR1 MNHEY, CDR2 SVGAGI. The CDR3 loop reads CASCSRGTYEQYF. For the CDR3, the DNA is TGTGCCAGCTGCAGCAGGGGGACCTACGAGCAGTACTTC.

The chain joins TRBV24-1 to TRBJ1-1; 8 nucleotides match TRBD1. Germline V gene sequence: CDR1 KGHDR, CDR2 SFDVKD. Trimming removed 3 bases from V and 4 bases from J; junction bases left unmatched: 9. This CDR3 is 16 amino acids long. The CDR3 loop is CATSDGDRGGSTEAFF. CDR3 DNA: TGTGCCACCAGTGATGGCGACAGGGGCGGGAGCACTGAAGCTTTCTTT.

The rearrangement uses TRBV27 and TRBJ1-1, with D maybe TRBD1 (6 bases). Germline lookup yields CDR1 MNHEY and CDR2 SMNVEV (reference sequence). This CDR3 has 14 residues. Trimming took off 2 bases at V and 6 bases at J, with 13 bases between the two ends. This CDR3 is CASSLKGGSAEAFF. CDR3 in DNA: TGTGCCAGCAGTTTAAAGGGGGGTAGCGCTGAAGCTTTCTTT.

The rearrangement joins TRBV28 to TRBJ1-5; D is ambiguous. The CDR3 is 11 residues long. The germline gives CDR1 MDHEN, CDR2 SYDVKM. Trimming took 6 bases from V and 4 from J, leaving 4 bases between them. The CDR3 spells CASSRNQPQHF. In DNA form, the CDR3 reads TGTGCCAGCAGCCGAAATCAGCCCCAGCATTTT.

The rearrangement uses TRBV3-1 and TRBJ2-5, with D possibly matching TRBD1 (5 bases). The CDR3 runs 16 residues. With 0 bases removed from V and 3 bases from J, the gap between germline ends came to 14 bases. Germline CDR1 is LGHDT and CDR2 is YNNKEL (reference sequence). The CDR3 is CASSQDLGVMEETQYF. CDR3 sequence (DNA): TGTGCCAGCAGCCAAGATCTAGGGGTTATGGAAGAGACCCAGTACTTC.

The rearrangement joins TRBV6-2 or TRBV6-3 to TRBJ2-1, with D possibly matching TRBD2 (6 bases). From germline, CDR1 is MNHEY and CDR2 SVGEGT. This CDR3 is built from 11 residues. The germline V and J ends were trimmed by 3 bases and 12 bases, with 9 bases remaining between them. The CDR3 bases are TGTGCCAGCAGTTATCTGGGAGGGCAGTTCTTC. Translating it yields CASSYLGGQFF.

The chain employs TRBV4-3 and TRBJ1-1; 8 nucleotides line up with TRBD1. The length of the CDR3 is 18 residues. J was trimmed by 2 bases and V by 3 bases; bases with no gene match: 14. Germline CDR1 is LGHNA and CDR2 is YSLEER. DNA for the CDR3: TGCGCCAGCAGCCAGAACGGCGCGACAGGGGTCCTTAACACTGAAGCTTTCTTT. Translated, it gives CASSQNGATGVLNTEAFF.

This clonotype has just one count. The rearrangement joins TRBV5-4 to TRBJ1-1; possibly TRBD1 for D (5 bases). The germline V gene has CDR1 SGHNT and CDR2 YYREEE (reference sequence). V dropped 4 bases and J dropped 7 bases, with 20 bases sitting between them. CDR3 length: 15 amino acids. The CDR3, as DNA: TGTGCCAGCAGCATGGCCGGGGCCGCGGGGGGTGAAGCTTTCTTT. Its protein product is CASSMAGAAGGEAFF.

The genes are TRBV29-1 and TRBJ2-5, with 12 bases aligning to TRBD2. The germline V gene has CDR1 SQVTM and CDR2 ANQGSEA. Trimming at V came to 4 bases and at J to 7 bases, leaving 4 bases not matched to a gene. The CDR3 loop spans 13 amino acids. CDR3 region: CSVVGLAGRTQYF. Written as DNA, the CDR3 is TGCAGCGTTGTAGGACTAGCGGGACGGACCCAGTACTTC.

The chain links TRBV7-2 to TRBJ1-1; D possibly corresponds to TRBD1 (5 bases). The germline V and J ends were trimmed by 6 bases and 6 bases, with 17 bases remaining between them. The CDR3 sequence is 14 residues long. Germline V lookup: CDR1 SGHTA, CDR2 FQGNSA. In DNA form, the CDR3 reads TGTGCCAGCAGTCCCGGGGGGGGGATCGCTGAAGCTTTCTTT. Translation: CASSPGGGIAEAFF.

The V gene is TRBV7-2, the J gene TRBJ1-4; D is undetermined. The CDR3 extends over 14 amino acids. V was trimmed by 4 bases and J by 12 bases, leaving 18 bases between them. Germline V CDR1 and CDR2: SGHTA, FQGNSA. The CDR3: CASSSWGGPEELFF. The CDR3 nucleotides read TGTGCCAGCAGCTCTTGGGGTGGGCCCGAGGAACTGTTTTTT.

This chain links TRBV24-1 with TRBJ2-1; no clear D. Germline V gene lookup returns CDR1 KGHDR and CDR2 SFDVKD. Trimming removed 1 base from V and 7 bases from J, with 7 bases in between. The CDR3 length is 13 residues. CDR3 amino acids: CATSDFTVNEQFF. The CDR3 DNA sequence: TGTGCCACCAGTGATTTTACTGTAAATGAGCAGTTCTTC.

This sequence joins TRBV20-1 and TRBJ1-2; D is uncertain. Germline loops: CDR1 DFQATT, CDR2 SNEGSKA (reference sequence). Trimming removed 5 bases at V and 8 bases at J, with 24 bases between. The CDR3 is made up of 15 amino acids. CDR3 sequence: CSASPGSNLGRGYTF. The CDR3 DNA sequence: TGCAGTGCTTCTCCTGGTTCCAATCTAGGACGAGGCTACACCTTC.

This chain's CDR3 is CASSPERQGSEQFF. CDR3 DNA: TGCGCCAGCAGCCCGGAACGACAGGGAAGTGAGCAGTTCTTC. J is TRBJ2-1 and V is TRBV4-3, with 7 bases fitting TRBD1. This CDR3 region has 14 residues. Trimming at V came to 4 bases and at J to 9 bases, leaving 9 bases not matched to a gene. Germline lookup yields CDR1 LGHNA and CDR2 YSLEER.

This chain connects TRBV6-5 to TRBJ2-4, with TRBD2 matching 8 bases. V shed 6 bases and J 9 bases; nucleotides not matched to a gene: 7. The germline V gene has CDR1 MNHEY and CDR2 SVGAGI. This CDR3 region has 13 residues. CDR3: CASSPTGGGIQYF. CDR3 nucleotide sequence: TGTGCCAGCAGCCCCACCGGGGGGGGCATTCAGTACTTC.

This chain uses TRBV29-1 with TRBJ2-7; TRBD2 matches 8 bases. This CDR3 is built from 14 residues. The V gene end was trimmed by 2 bases and the J gene end by 6 bases; junction bases not matched to a gene: 9. The V gene's germline CDR1 is SQVTM and CDR2 ANQGSEA. The CDR3 DNA follows: TGCAGCGTTGAATCCGGGAGGGCCCCGCGCGAGCAGTACTTC. Translation: CSVESGRAPREQYF.